The present T cell receptor beta chain was sequenced within a study of Tregs in tolerant kidney transplant recipients (dated by TCRdb to the late 2010s). The study in broad terms: Before combined kidney and bone marrow transplantation, this study identified donor-specific regulatory T cells using TCRbeta sequencing and then followed those same cells after transplant. Paper-wide results and their limitations: Biological reproducibility was not directly assessed, although technical replication error appeared to be minimal. Because the study included only a small number of patients, the results must be confirmed in larger populations and under other immunosuppression protocols. Expanding Tregs with activated donor B cells appeared to identify the most biologically relevant and donor-specific TCRbeta repertoire. Donor-specific Treg expansion exceeded global Treg expansion in tolerant patients, suggesting antigen-driven rather than nonspecific expansion. PCR primers changed over time for some patients, so nucleotide-level comparison across those patients' samples was not possible.

Remarks on this clone: Its antigen specificity is not known. Within one base of it there is no much larger clone, and no base qualities were kept.

For TCRbeta CDR3 sequencing, genomic DNA from the sorted cells was extracted using the QIAGEN DNeasy Blood and Tissue Kit. High-throughput TCRbeta CDR3 sequencing was carried out commercially through immunoSEQ, with PCR amplification with bias correction and internal controls included. The study's processing was this. Unique productive TCRbeta sequences were defined by CDR3 nucleotide sequence when primers matched and otherwise by CDR3 amino acid sequence together with Vbeta and Jbeta genes. As a correction for sorting error, sequences shared between sorted populations at a frequency ratio of 2:1 or less were discarded, and the remaining shared sequences were assigned to the higher population. Sequences were defined as donor-reactive when expanded at least 5-fold in CFSE-low cells versus unstimulated cells and present at a frequency of at least 0.01% in CFSE-low cells. Repertoire divergence was quantified by Jensen-Shannon divergence using the top 100 TCRbeta sequences ranked by frequency. When a sample had multiple sequencing runs, each run was corrected for sorting error separately and the runs were then pooled. The clones in this table, taken by TCRdb from immuneACCESS, are in-frame only. Not every clone is retained; where verified, under half of the shortfall comes from an unresolved V gene, and the cause of the rest is unknown. Clone size and V and J calls were adopted from that table, with D and trimming inferred from the DNA. The sample table lists tens of thousands of clones, around 87% of them with a count of one. The ten largest account for 3.8% of the sample.

Per the publication, the time point label means: 6 months after combined kidney and bone marrow transplant. Transplants used related donors with nonmyeloablative bone marrow transplantation; mixed chimerism was transient in the human trials. Thawed PBMCs were FACS-sorted into unstimulated Tregs (CD4+CD25+CD127-), CD4+ non-Tregs (CD4+CD25-), CD4 cells and CD8 cells. The patients were several recipients of combined kidney and bone marrow transplants from the ITN036ST trial, and samples were available only from these trial subjects. Healthy control blood was separated into PBMCs by Ficoll density gradient and cryopreserved, and patient PBMCs were collected both before and after transplant. For CDR1 and CDR2, the germline V gene lists MNHNS and SASEGT. Reading from cysteine to phenylalanine, the CDR3 counts 16 amino acids. Only the CDR3 part of the read is kept: 48 bases, read in frame from the first base. V sheds 1 base and J sheds 7 bases, leaving 19 bases between their ends.

The sequencing here drew on CD4+ T cells from blood (PBMCs), taken 6 months after the transplant. The TCR sequence derives from a human patient who received a combined kidney and bone marrow transplant. Post transplant, some T cells may arise from the graft donor. The chain employs TRBV6-1 and TRBJ2-5, with no confident D gene call. The CDR3 in this case is CASSEGVSPRFGTQYF. The sequenced DNA is TGTGCCAGCAGTGAAGGAGTGAGTCCACGTTTTGGGACCCAGTACTTC.